The clone carrying this T cell receptor beta chain was detected a few times. This PCR relied on a set of 60 Vbeta primers and 13 Jbeta primers. This table comes from immunoSEQ multiplex PCR, and its TCRdb copy is limited to in-frame clones, with some not included. The sample includes around 150,000 clones, around a tenth seen only once; the top ten take around 1.9%. Per the germline V gene, CDR1 is SGHDT and CDR2 is YYEEEE. CDR3 size: 11 residues. V was cut by 3 bases and J by 9 bases, with 7 bases left in between. This sample was taken from a study of cytomegalovirus exposure and HLA in healthy donors.

Sequencing input: PBMCs. The receptor was isolated from a male donor in good health and CMV-seronegative. The chain couples TRBV5-6 to TRBJ2-1, with TRBD1 as a possible D gene (6 bases). CDR3 loop: CASSWGPEQFF. The CDR3 nucleotides read TGTGCCAGCAGCTGGGGGCCTGAGCAGTTCTTC.